This T cell receptor (beta chain) appears in the sequencing data of a study of shared clonotypes between healthy human individuals. Selected positively for CCR7 and CD45RO-negative, naive CD8 cells excluded terminally differentiated effector memory CD45RA+ cells. Here immunoSEQ multiplex PCR was the method, and the copy in TCRdb shows in-frame clones only, minus some. The table lists roughly 600,000 clones, 98% of them singletons. Germline lookup yields CDR1 SEHNR and CDR2 FQNEAQ (reference sequence). V lost 7 bases and J 2 bases, leaving 8 bases between the germline ends. The CDR3 spans 13 residues.

The TCR originated in a man between 25 and 39 years old in good health. The sequenced sample was naive CD8+ T cells sorted from blood. V gene TRBV7-9 combines with J gene TRBJ2-2; D perhaps matches TRBD1 (5 bases). The CDR3 nucleotides read TGTGCCAGCAAAGGGGCCAACACCGGGGAGCTGTTTTTT. Encoded protein: CASKGANTGELFF. Full variable domain (remainder filled in from reference TRBV7-9 and TRBJ2-2): DTGVSQNPRHKITKRGQNVTFRCDPISEHNRLYWYRQTLGQGPEFLTYFQNEAQLEKSRLLSDRFSAERPKGSFSTLEIQRTEQGDSAMYLCASKGANTGELFFGEGSRLTVL.